This entry lists 17 T cell receptor beta chains sequenced from one sample in a study of T cell responses to AZD1222 COVID-19 vaccine. Some clones are missing from TCRdb's copy, which holds only in-frame ones; the method was immunoSEQ multiplex PCR. The sample records 150,000 to 180,000 clones, roughly nine tenths being singletons. The sample was peripheral blood, taken 28 days after the second AZD1222 dose. These receptors were taken from an adult who received the AZD1222 COVID-19 vaccine.

This clone came up once. The genes are TRBV6-5 and TRBJ1-1; 7 nucleotides match TRBD1. This CDR3 has 15 residues. The V and J ends lost 3 bases and 0 bases, in that order; junction bases with no gene match: 4. Germline V CDR1 and CDR2: MNHEY, SVGAGI. Here the CDR3 DNA reads TGTGCCAGCAGTTATTATACAGGGGTGAACACTGAAGCTTTCTTT. Protein sequence: CASSYYTGVNTEAFF.

The chain combines TRBV2 with TRBJ1-5, with 7 nucleotides matching TRBD1. This CDR3 is built from 13 residues. Germline lookup yields CDR1 SNHLY and CDR2 FYNNEI. Losses at the gene ends were 10 bases for V and 9 bases for J; bases not matched to a gene: 12. CDR3 sequence: CATSAGGLGPQHF. CDR3 DNA: TGTGCCACCTCGGCAGGGGGGTTAGGGCCCCAGCATTTT. The full variable domain, with the rest looked up from reference TRBV2 and TRBJ1-5, is EPEVTQTPSHQVTQMGQEVILRCVPISNHLYFYWYRQILGQKVEFLVSFYNNEISEKSEIFDDQFSVERPDGSNFTLKIRSTKLEDSAMYFCATSAGGLGPQHFGDGTRLSIL.

This chain uses TRBV19 with TRBJ2-5; D gene unclear. The ends were cut back, 6 bases at V and 4 bases at J, with 9 bases in the middle. CDR1 and CDR2 (germline): LNHDA, SQIVND (reference sequence). This CDR3 contains 12 residues. CDR3 coding DNA: TGTGCCAGTAGCCTCCGAGGAGAGACCCAGTACTTC. Protein sequence: CASSLRGETQYF.

A single count supports this clone. The CDR3 reads CASSPPGTNEQYF. CDR3 nucleotides: TGTGCCAGCTCACCACCCGGGACAAACGAGCAGTACTTC. The chain carries TRBV18 and TRBJ2-7; weak D call: TRBD1 (6 bases). CDR3 size: 13 residues. Germline CDR1 and CDR2: KGHSH and LQKENI. The V and J ends lost 0 bases and 5 bases respectively, with 8 bases between them.

The rearrangement links TRBV30 to TRBJ1-1; a possible D gene is TRBD1 (6 bases). Germline CDR1 is GTSNPN and CDR2 is SVGIG (reference sequence). The V gene lost 0 bases and the J gene lost 4 bases, with 15 bases spanning the gap. The CDR3 is 15 amino acids. CDR3 amino acids: CAWSVRKSGATEAFF. The CDR3 DNA reads as TGTGCCTGGAGTGTACGAAAGTCAGGGGCCACTGAAGCTTTCTTT.

The chain is built from TRBV30 and TRBJ1-2, with 11 nucleotides matching TRBD1. CDR3 length: 13 amino acids. The V gene end was trimmed by 5 bases and the J gene end by 4 bases; junction bases not matched to a gene: 3. CDR1 and CDR2 from the germline V gene are GTSNPN and SVGIG (reference sequence). The CDR3 spells CAWRTGGIYGYTF. The DNA of the CDR3 is TGTGCCTGGCGGACAGGGGGCATCTATGGCTACACCTTC.

The chain joins TRBV15 to TRBJ2-2; D is possibly TRBD1 or TRBD2 (5 bases each). V gave up 0 bases and J gave up 2 bases, with 10 bases separating them. Germline loops: CDR1 LNHNV, CDR2 YYDKDF (reference sequence). The CDR3 sequence is 16 residues long. The CDR3 region is CATSRDGDLNTGELFF. The CDR3 DNA reads as TGTGCCACCAGCAGAGATGGGGACCTTAACACCGGGGAGCTGTTTTTT.

The rearrangement joins TRBV7-3 to TRBJ2-1; 7 bases are a match to TRBD1. This CDR3 has 14 residues. Germline V lookup: CDR1 SGHTA, CDR2 FQGTGA. J gave up 6 bases and V 5 bases, and 7 bases lay outside the gene matches. The CDR3 DNA sequence: TGTGCCAGCAGCGCCGGGACAGTTTTCAATGAGCAGTTCTTC. Protein: CASSAGTVFNEQFF.

The rearrangement joins TRBV12-3 or TRBV12-4 to TRBJ1-1; no definite D call. The CDR3 length is 12 residues. V lost 0 bases and J lost 5, with 4 bases in between. Written as DNA, the CDR3 is TGTGCCAGCAGTTTAGCGCCGACTGAAGCTTTCTTT. Protein product: CASSLAPTEAFF.

The chain has TRBV5-8 and TRBJ2-3; D remains ambiguous. Germline V gene data show CDR1 as SGHTS and CDR2 as YDEGEE. The CDR3 spans 15 residues. Trimming removed 0 bases from V and 2 bases from J, with 10 bases in between. The CDR3 sequence is CASSLGSGYTDTQYF. The CDR3 nucleotides are TGTGCCAGCAGCTTGGGTTCCGGATACACAGATACGCAGTATTTT.

The V gene is TRBV28, the J gene TRBJ1-5; D is ambiguous. Germline values: CDR1 MDHEN, CDR2 SYDVKM. Trimming pared 2 bases from V and 11 bases from J, leaving 13 bases between. This CDR3 region has 13 residues. Written as DNA, the CDR3 is TGTGCCAGCAGTTTAGGGCAGGAGGCCTCCCAGCATTTT. This translates into CASSLGQEASQHF. Full variable domain (missing parts from reference TRBV28 and TRBJ1-5): DVKVTQSSRYLVKRTGEKVFLECVQDMDHENMFWYRQDPGLGLRLIYFSYDVKMKEKGDIPEGYSVSREKKERFSLILESASTNQTSMYLCASSLGQEASQHFGDGTRLSIL.

The rearrangement uses TRBV30 and TRBJ1-3; no clear D gene. CDR3 length equals 15 residues. V was cut by 0 bases and J by 0 bases, with 9 bases left in between. Germline values: CDR1 GTSNPN, CDR2 SVGIG (reference sequence). This CDR3 reads CAWSVRRASGNTIYF. In DNA, the CDR3 is TGTGCCTGGAGTGTACGTAGGGCCTCTGGAAACACCATATATTTT.

With respect to this clone: At one boundary the junction diverges from the germline segment, which might be a read error. This sequence joins TRBV19 and TRBJ2-6; tentatively, D is TRBD1 (5 bases). This CDR3 is built from 15 residues. Germline V lookup: CDR1 LNHDA, CDR2 SQIVND (reference sequence). The DNA of the CDR3 is TGTGCCAGTAGTACACAGGCTTCTGTGGCCAACGTCCTGACTTTC. This translates into CASSTQASVANVLTF. The complete variable domain, with remaining parts taken from reference TRBV19 and TRBJ2-6, reads DGGITQSPKYLFRKEGQNVTLSCEQNLNHDAMYWYRQDPGQGLRLIYYSQIVNDFQKGDIAEGYSVSREKKESFPLTVTSAQKNPTAFYLCASSTQASVANVLTFGAGSRLTVL.

The genes are TRBV6-6 and TRBJ1-5, with D perhaps TRBD1 (5 bases). The V and J ends lost 5 bases and 2 bases respectively, with 22 bases between them. The CDR3 loop spans 18 amino acids. Germline CDR1 and CDR2: MNHNY and SVGAGI (reference sequence). The CDR3 reads CASSPRTLSLGGNQPQHF. DNA of the CDR3: TGTGCCAGCAGTCCCCGGACTCTCAGTCTAGGGGGCAATCAGCCCCAGCATTTT.

The V and J genes are TRBV5-1 and TRBJ2-1; tentative D call: TRBD2 (6 bases). The V end lost 4 bases, the J end lost 9 bases, and 26 bases lay between the germline ends. Germline V gene lookup returns CDR1 SGHRS and CDR2 YFSETQ. The CDR3 is made up of 17 amino acids. CDR3 sequence: CASSSRDSRGIFSEQFF. DNA for the CDR3: TGCGCCAGCAGCAGCCGGGACTCACGTGGGATTTTTAGTGAGCAGTTCTTC.

The chain carries TRBV28 and TRBJ2-7; unclear D gene. Germline loops: CDR1 MDHEN, CDR2 SYDVKM. Trimming pared 5 bases from V and 4 bases from J, leaving 12 bases between. The CDR3 covers 13 residues. The CDR3 reads CASSLVVGYEQYF. Written as DNA, the CDR3 is TGTGCCAGCAGTCTGGTGGTCGGTTACGAGCAGTACTTC. The entire variable domain, with the rest obtained from reference TRBV28 and TRBJ2-7, is as follows: DVKVTQSSRYLVKRTGEKVFLECVQDMDHENMFWYRQDPGLGLRLIYFSYDVKMKEKGDIPEGYSVSREKKERFSLILESASTNQTSMYLCASSLVVGYEQYFGPGTRLTVT.

The chain joins TRBV7-9 to TRBJ1-2, with TRBD1 identical over 8 bases. CDR1 SEHNR and CDR2 FQNEAQ come from the germline V gene (reference sequence). Germline trimming cut 2 bases from V and 6 bases from J; bases unmatched to any gene: 8. CDR3 length: 15 amino acids. CDR3 region: CASSLRGQDYNGYTF. The CDR3 DNA is TGTGCCAGCAGCTTAAGGGGACAGGACTACAATGGCTACACCTTC.